The present TCR beta chain was sequenced within a study of CD4 T cells in relation to SARS-CoV-2 and coronaviruses. On the study more broadly: PBMCs were cultured with antigen for roughly nine days before TCR beta sequencing.

Repertoires were generated with immunoSEQ multiplex PCR, while TCRdb's copy carries only in-frame clones and drops some. The data contain some 38,000 clones, about three quarters of them seen just once; the ten biggest clones take up about 20%. Points on this clone: Its antigen is not known.

This CDR3 comprises 13 residues. J gave up 2 bases and V 4 bases, and 0 bases lay outside the gene matches. The receptor comes from an adult with COVID-19. The sequencing input was memory CD4+ T cells from PBMCs, cultured in vitro. V is TRBV5-3 and J is TRBJ2-5; 9 bases are shared with TRBD1. TRBV5-3 is labeled an ORF, and its function is uncertain. Written as DNA, the CDR3 is TGTGCCAGAAGCGACAGGGGGCAAGAGACCCAGTACTTC. Protein: CARSDRGQETQYF.